Given below is one T cell receptor beta chain in context. Its target is not known. The data originate from a study of blood T cells in healthy people across ages. The study, taken as a whole, reports: Older age coincided with a roughly linear decline in TCR beta diversity per million T cells.

V gave up 2 bases and J gave up 3 bases, with 8 bases separating them. Germline values: CDR1 ENHRY, CDR2 SYGVKD. The length of the CDR3 is 13 residues. Peripheral blood, roughly 11 milliliters per donor, was collected. A second PCR, run for about 6 to 11 cycles, used a sample-barcoded 5' primer plus a J-beta primer mix. A single record per CDR3 protein comes from TCRdb applying MiXCR to the 5' RACE reads. The sample carries about 1,500,000 distinct CDR3 sequences, 28% recorded once. This receptor was obtained from a woman younger than 45 in good health. The chain recombines TRBV10-3 with TRBJ2-7; weak D call: TRBD1 (6 bases). The sequencing input was blood. In DNA form, the CDR3 reads TGTGCCATCAGTGAGGAACAGGGCTACGAGCAGTACTTC. As protein: CAISEEQGYEQYF.